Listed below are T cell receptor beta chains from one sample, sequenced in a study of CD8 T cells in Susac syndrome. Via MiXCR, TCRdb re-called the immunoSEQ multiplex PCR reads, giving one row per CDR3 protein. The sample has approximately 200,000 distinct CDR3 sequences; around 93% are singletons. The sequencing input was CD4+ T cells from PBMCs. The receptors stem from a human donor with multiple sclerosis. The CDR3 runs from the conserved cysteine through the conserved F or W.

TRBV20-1,CSARGETGADTQYF
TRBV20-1,CSARHGFELGGVPDTQYF
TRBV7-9,CASSFGQASTDTQYF
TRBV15,CATSRPATMGNTEAFF
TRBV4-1,CASSRTTGTSGALSQNEQFF
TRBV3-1,CASSQAHTLLVNTEAFF
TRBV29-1,CSVETGTLGPDTQYF
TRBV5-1,CASSPPRAGSDEQFF
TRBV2,CASRGVADTGELFF
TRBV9,CASSVEAGGTEAFF
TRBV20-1,CSADGTGGNEQFF
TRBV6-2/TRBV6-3,CASKVGSNSPLHF
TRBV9,CASSVESGQPQHF
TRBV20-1,CSARAGNSNTGELFF
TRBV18,CASSPARGGYGYTF
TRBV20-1,CSAQNAADCTF
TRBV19,CASSISGQDTQYF
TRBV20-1,CSARGTSGERISTDTQYF
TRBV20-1,CSARSSGGYNEQFF
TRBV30,CAWGTSITGYEQYF
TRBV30,CAWSVHRDMNTEAFF
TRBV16,CASSPLVMEAGSPLHF
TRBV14,CASSQAGMTGELFF
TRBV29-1,CSVERVYNEQFF
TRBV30,CAWSVLSTGVPYGYTF
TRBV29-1,CSVDDRRNTEAFF
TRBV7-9,CASSLGTGSHEQFF
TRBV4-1,CASSQDLTGGLANEKLFF
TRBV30,CAWRKTGTGMDEQYF
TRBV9,CASSAGLAGNTIYF
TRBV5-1,CASSFMDTQYF
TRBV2,CASSMQTQYF
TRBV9,CASSKQGENTEASF
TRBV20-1,CSALGRDGGYEQYF
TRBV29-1,CSVGLGPDTQYF
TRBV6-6,CASRRQGSQPEQFF
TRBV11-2,CASGGQAKSPLHF
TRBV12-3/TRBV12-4,CASSLGGAVYGYTF
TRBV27,CASSASLTGAFVETQYF
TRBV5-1,CASSAQGSANEKLFF
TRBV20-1,CSASPGGLATGDTQYF
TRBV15,CARQRSYEQYF
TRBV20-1,CSAMTGAALETQYF
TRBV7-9,CASNEFMNTEAFF
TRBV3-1,CASSQVPENTEAFF
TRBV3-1,CASSQGQGYYEQYF
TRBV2,CASTLQGSNNQPQHF